A selection of T cell receptor beta chains follows, all from one sample in a study of early T cells in non-severe SARS-CoV-2 infection. TCRdb redid the calling of the 5' RACE reads with MiXCR, one entry per CDR3 protein. The sample records approximately 50,000 distinct CDR3 sequences, roughly an eighth being singletons. Sequenced material: whole blood, taken at baseline. The receptors derive from an adult who was a healthcare worker with PCR-confirmed SARS-CoV-2 infection or an uninfected control (not recorded which). Both conserved end residues are part of each CDR3.

CDR3 protein | J gene | V gene
CASSQGKTGELFF | TRBJ2-2 | TRBV4-3
CSVHLELETQYF | TRBJ2-5 | TRBV29-1
CASSQFTEAATNEKLFF | TRBJ1-4 | TRBV6-2/TRBV6-3
CASSLIRRGTSGYEQYF | TRBJ2-7 | TRBV6-2/TRBV6-3
CASSEQHNQPQHF | TRBJ1-5 | TRBV6-4
CASSLREGQGVNTGELFF | TRBJ2-2 | TRBV12-3/TRBV12-4
CASSGGLAGGYNEQFF | TRBJ2-1 | TRBV10-1
CASSSPPSRPYNSPLHF | TRBJ1-6 | TRBV6-5
CSARPGQGIHEQYF | TRBJ2-7 | TRBV20-1
CASSQEGTSGSFEQFF | TRBJ2-1 | TRBV4-3
CASSFQRGRGYGYTF | TRBJ1-2 | TRBV12-3/TRBV12-4
CASSPTGSSYEQYF | TRBJ2-7 | TRBV27
CASSSVAGDGTGELFF | TRBJ2-2 | TRBV12-3/TRBV12-4
CASSAGTGQSPLHF | TRBJ1-6 | TRBV25-1
CASQGFGQGLYGYTF | TRBJ1-2 | TRBV5-1
CASSEGSYEQYF | TRBJ2-7 | TRBV10-1
CASSQGGSRGTDTQYF | TRBJ2-3 | TRBV4-3
CAIRPSGRAAGYNEQFF | TRBJ2-1 | TRBV10-3
CASNPDRGGYGYTF | TRBJ1-2 | TRBV5-4
CASSLATPQPQHF | TRBJ1-5 | TRBV19
CASSLTGETGELFF | TRBJ2-2 | TRBV7-9
CASSPRTSGLIGYEQYF | TRBJ2-7 | TRBV14
CASSRTGVMNTEAFF | TRBJ1-1 | TRBV5-1
CASTSSGRPYEQYF | TRBJ2-7 | TRBV5-1
CASSRGLAGASYEQYF | TRBJ2-7 | TRBV12-3/TRBV12-4
CASGLAPVAKNTEAFF | TRBJ1-1 | TRBV12-5